A selection of T cell receptor beta chains follows, all from one sample in a study of T cells after yellow fever vaccination. TCRdb ran MiXCR on the 5' RACE reads and lists one entry per CDR3 protein. This table has about 500,000 distinct CDR3 sequences, around 17% appearing once. This specimen was PBMCs, taken 4 to 5 days after the first yellow fever vaccination. These receptors came from a man younger than 35 who received the YFV17D yellow fever vaccine. Each CDR3 is given with its conserved first and last residue. Fields, in order: D gene, V gene, J gene, clone size, CDR3 protein, CDR3 DNA. The D gene is left open where the match is weak. Size tells how often a clone was seen (once, few, many) or the class of an expanded clone, and some rows leave it out.

d_call: NA
v_call: TRBV20-1
j_call: TRBJ2-1
clone_size: NA
cdr3_aa: CSADSRNEQFF
cdr3_nt: TGCAGTGCGGACTCTAGGAATGAGCAGTTCTTC

d_call: TRBD1
v_call: TRBV5-1
j_call: TRBJ2-5
clone_size: NA
cdr3_aa: CASSLQGQVPQETQYF
cdr3_nt: TGCGCCAGCAGCTTGCAAGGACAGGTCCCCCAAGAGACCCAGTACTTC

d_call: NA
v_call: TRBV6-2/TRBV6-3
j_call: TRBJ2-5
clone_size: NA
cdr3_aa: CASSQTRSSQETQYF
cdr3_nt: TGTGCCAGCAGCCAGACTAGAAGTTCTCAAGAGACCCAGTACTTC

d_call: TRBD1
v_call: TRBV6-5
j_call: TRBJ1-2
clone_size: NA
cdr3_aa: CATSTGVSGYTF
cdr3_nt: TGTGCCACCTCAACAGGGGTCTCTGGCTACACCTTC

d_call: TRBD1
v_call: TRBV12-3/TRBV12-4
j_call: TRBJ1-6
clone_size: few
cdr3_aa: CASRVTGATNSPLHF
cdr3_nt: TGTGCCAGCAGGGTTACAGGGGCAACTAATTCACCCCTCCACTTT

d_call: TRBD1
v_call: TRBV5-1
j_call: TRBJ2-6
clone_size: few
cdr3_aa: CASSTGTGNLGANVLTF
cdr3_nt: TGCGCCAGCAGCACCGGGACAGGGAATCTTGGGGCCAACGTCCTGACTTTC

d_call: NA
v_call: TRBV18
j_call: TRBJ1-6
clone_size: few
cdr3_aa: CASSRDPGESPLHF
cdr3_nt: TGTGCCAGCTCACGCGACCCCGGGGAGTCACCCCTCCACTTT

d_call: TRBD1
v_call: TRBV7-3
j_call: TRBJ2-1
clone_size: few
cdr3_aa: CASSSSGTGGHEQFF
cdr3_nt: TGTGCCAGCAGCTCGTCCGGGACAGGGGGTCATGAGCAGTTCTTC

d_call: NA
v_call: TRBV4-1
j_call: TRBJ1-5
clone_size: NA
cdr3_aa: CASSQVGTPNQPQHF
cdr3_nt: TGCGCCAGCAGCCAAGTTGGAACACCCAATCAGCCCCAGCATTTT

d_call: TRBD1
v_call: TRBV6-1
j_call: TRBJ2-1
clone_size: few
cdr3_aa: CASRDPGQDNNEQFF
cdr3_nt: TGTGCCAGCAGAGATCCGGGACAGGATAACAATGAGCAGTTCTTC

d_call: NA
v_call: TRBV29-1
j_call: TRBJ1-1
clone_size: NA
cdr3_aa: CSVRGTEAFF
cdr3_nt: TGCAGCGTTAGGGGGACTGAAGCTTTCTTT

d_call: TRBD1
v_call: TRBV6-2/TRBV6-3
j_call: TRBJ1-4
clone_size: NA
cdr3_aa: CASRRTGVREKLFF
cdr3_nt: TGTGCCAGCAGACGGACAGGAGTACGGGAAAAACTGTTTTTT

d_call: NA
v_call: TRBV5-1
j_call: TRBJ2-1
clone_size: few
cdr3_aa: CASSLTGNSYNEQFF
cdr3_nt: TGCGCCAGCAGCTTAACAGGGAACTCCTACAATGAGCAGTTCTTC

d_call: NA
v_call: TRBV20-1
j_call: TRBJ1-3
clone_size: NA
cdr3_aa: CSASNPGSSGNTIYF
cdr3_nt: TGCAGTGCTAGTAATCCAGGGAGCTCTGGAAACACCATATATTTT

d_call: TRBD1
v_call: TRBV30
j_call: TRBJ1-2
clone_size: few
cdr3_aa: CASSPGGWINGYTF
cdr3_nt: TGTGCCTCATCCCCAGGGGGCTGGATTAATGGCTACACCTTC

d_call: TRBD1
v_call: TRBV20-1
j_call: TRBJ2-7
clone_size: NA
cdr3_aa: CSAKDRGGYEQYF
cdr3_nt: TGCAGTGCTAAAGACAGGGGGGGCTACGAGCAGTACTTC

d_call: NA
v_call: TRBV12-3/TRBV12-4
j_call: TRBJ2-5
clone_size: few
cdr3_aa: CASSRAQETQYF
cdr3_nt: TGTGCCAGCAGTCGAGCCCAAGAGACCCAGTACTTC

d_call: TRBD2
v_call: TRBV5-1
j_call: TRBJ2-7
clone_size: NA
cdr3_aa: CASRHGTSGPLNAYEQYF
cdr3_nt: TGCGCCAGCAGACACGGGACTAGCGGCCCCCTGAATGCCTACGAGCAGTACTTC

d_call: NA
v_call: TRBV30
j_call: TRBJ1-2
clone_size: few
cdr3_aa: CAWRRAPQDRYGYTF
cdr3_nt: TGTGCCTGGAGACGAGCACCCCAGGACCGCTATGGCTACACCTTC

d_call: TRBD1
v_call: TRBV5-1
j_call: TRBJ2-2
clone_size: NA
cdr3_aa: CASSLAGTGGWSGELFF
cdr3_nt: TGCGCCAGCAGCTTGGCCGGGACAGGGGGCTGGTCCGGGGAGCTGTTTTTT

d_call: NA
v_call: TRBV20-1
j_call: TRBJ1-6
clone_size: NA
cdr3_aa: CSAPGGSPLHF
cdr3_nt: TGCAGTGCTCCCGGTGGTTCACCCCTCCACTTT

d_call: NA
v_call: TRBV3-1
j_call: TRBJ1-4
clone_size: NA
cdr3_aa: CASSRQFSNEKLFF
cdr3_nt: TGTGCCAGCAGCCGGCAGTTCTCTAATGAAAAACTGTTTTTT

d_call: TRBD1
v_call: TRBV20-1
j_call: TRBJ1-1
clone_size: NA
cdr3_aa: CSARGEGGVGSVTEAFF
cdr3_nt: TGCAGTGCTAGAGGAGAAGGGGGCGTGGGGTCGGTCACTGAAGCTTTCTTT

d_call: NA
v_call: TRBV29-1
j_call: TRBJ2-1
clone_size: NA
cdr3_aa: CSVVLGGNERGSSYNEQFF
cdr3_nt: TGCAGCGTTGTTTTAGGGGGGAACGAGCGGGGTAGCTCCTACAATGAGCAGTTCTTC

d_call: NA
v_call: TRBV12-3/TRBV12-4
j_call: TRBJ1-3
clone_size: few
cdr3_aa: CASSFPGPGNTIYF
cdr3_nt: TGTGCCAGCAGTTTCCCAGGCCCTGGAAACACCATATATTTT

d_call: NA
v_call: TRBV7-9
j_call: TRBJ2-2
clone_size: few
cdr3_aa: CASSLELSAGELFF
cdr3_nt: TGTGCCAGCAGCTTAGAGCTCTCCGCCGGGGAGCTGTTTTTT

d_call: TRBD2
v_call: TRBV11-2
j_call: TRBJ2-1
clone_size: NA
cdr3_aa: CASSLEPRRGLAGGSSYNEQFF
cdr3_nt: TGTGCCAGCAGCTTAGAGCCCCGGAGGGGACTAGCGGGGGGTAGCTCCTACAATGAGCAGTTCTTC

d_call: TRBD1
v_call: TRBV9
j_call: TRBJ2-1
clone_size: few
cdr3_aa: CASSETGVHNEQFF
cdr3_nt: TGTGCCAGCAGCGAGACAGGGGTCCACAATGAGCAGTTCTTC

d_call: NA
v_call: TRBV2
j_call: TRBJ2-5
clone_size: NA
cdr3_aa: CASSALGQGLETQYF
cdr3_nt: TGTGCCAGCAGTGCTCTAGGGCAGGGGTTGGAGACCCAGTACTTC

d_call: TRBD2
v_call: TRBV30
j_call: TRBJ2-1
clone_size: few
cdr3_aa: CAWTLAGGREQFF
cdr3_nt: TGTGCCTGGACTCTAGCGGGGGGTCGGGAGCAGTTCTTC

d_call: NA
v_call: TRBV14
j_call: TRBJ2-2
clone_size: few
cdr3_aa: CASSQRLLSGELFF
cdr3_nt: TGTGCCAGCAGCCAACGACTGCTATCCGGGGAGCTGTTTTTT

d_call: NA
v_call: TRBV14
j_call: TRBJ1-2
clone_size: few
cdr3_aa: CASSQRTRGPRILADYGYTF
cdr3_nt: TGTGCCAGCAGCCAACGAACTAGAGGGCCAAGGATCTTAGCCGACTATGGCTACACCTTC

d_call: TRBD2
v_call: TRBV12-3/TRBV12-4
j_call: TRBJ2-1
clone_size: few
cdr3_aa: CASSLPSGAVNEQFF
cdr3_nt: TGTGCCAGCAGTTTACCTAGCGGGGCTGTCAATGAGCAGTTCTTC

d_call: NA
v_call: TRBV27
j_call: TRBJ2-1
clone_size: few
cdr3_aa: CASSFLARVDEQFF
cdr3_nt: TGTGCCAGCAGTTTTTTAGCGAGGGTCGATGAGCAGTTCTTC

d_call: NA
v_call: TRBV5-4
j_call: TRBJ2-7
clone_size: NA
cdr3_aa: CAITDTYTYEQYF
cdr3_nt: TGTGCCATCACCGACACCTACACCTACGAGCAGTACTTC

d_call: TRBD2
v_call: TRBV19
j_call: TRBJ2-2
clone_size: NA
cdr3_aa: CASTKQRGPAELFF
cdr3_nt: TGTGCCAGTACTAAGCAGCGGGGGCCCGCGGAGCTGTTTTTT

d_call: TRBD1
v_call: TRBV7-2
j_call: TRBJ1-2
clone_size: few
cdr3_aa: CASSMGQGSNGYTF
cdr3_nt: TGTGCCAGTTCTATGGGACAGGGTTCTAATGGCTACACCTTC

d_call: NA
v_call: TRBV29-1
j_call: TRBJ2-1
clone_size: few
cdr3_aa: CSVDHRTYNEQFF
cdr3_nt: TGCAGCGTTGACCACAGGACTTACAATGAGCAGTTCTTC

d_call: NA
v_call: TRBV19
j_call: TRBJ2-1
clone_size: NA
cdr3_aa: CASSQDRRNEQFF
cdr3_nt: TGTGCCAGTAGTCAGGACCGAAGGAATGAGCAGTTCTTC

d_call: TRBD1
v_call: TRBV4-3
j_call: TRBJ2-2
clone_size: many
cdr3_aa: CASSRQGNRELFF
cdr3_nt: TGCGCCAGCAGCCGACAGGGCAACCGGGAGCTGTTTTTT

d_call: NA
v_call: TRBV7-9
j_call: TRBJ1-6
clone_size: NA
cdr3_aa: CASSSIDVPWDSPLHF
cdr3_nt: TGTGCCAGCAGCTCAATAGATGTTCCATGGGATTCACCCCTCCACTTT

d_call: TRBD1
v_call: TRBV4-1
j_call: TRBJ1-2
clone_size: few
cdr3_aa: CASSQLGRAGGLEGYTF
cdr3_nt: TGCGCCAGCAGCCAACTTGGGCGGGCAGGGGGCCTAGAGGGCTACACCTTC

d_call: NA
v_call: TRBV20-1
j_call: TRBJ1-2
clone_size: few
cdr3_aa: CSASPAGSKGYTF
cdr3_nt: TGCAGTGCTAGCCCAGCGGGGAGCAAGGGCTACACCTTC

d_call: NA
v_call: TRBV20-1
j_call: TRBJ1-1
clone_size: NA
cdr3_aa: CSAFPRNTEAFF
cdr3_nt: TGCAGTGCTTTCCCCCGGAACACTGAAGCTTTCTTT

d_call: NA
v_call: TRBV20-1
j_call: TRBJ1-1
clone_size: NA
cdr3_aa: CSASLGGPGRYTEAFF
cdr3_nt: TGCAGTGCTAGTTTGGGGGGGCCCGGAAGGTACACTGAAGCTTTCTTT

d_call: NA
v_call: TRBV7-3
j_call: TRBJ2-3
clone_size: NA
cdr3_aa: CASSLIPVTGGTDTQYF
cdr3_nt: TGTGCCAGCAGCTTAATTCCCGTCACCGGGGGAACAGATACGCAGTATTTT

d_call: TRBD1
v_call: TRBV6-2/TRBV6-3
j_call: TRBJ1-6
clone_size: NA
cdr3_aa: CASSSRQGTDSPLHF
cdr3_nt: TGTGCCAGCAGTTCACGACAGGGTACGGATTCACCCCTCCACTTT

d_call: NA
v_call: TRBV29-1
j_call: TRBJ2-5
clone_size: NA
cdr3_aa: CSVDLHPETQYF
cdr3_nt: TGCAGCGTTGACCTGCACCCAGAGACCCAGTACTTC

d_call: NA
v_call: TRBV20-1
j_call: TRBJ2-5
clone_size: NA
cdr3_aa: CSARYQETQYF
cdr3_nt: TGCAGTGCTAGATACCAGGAGACCCAGTACTTC

d_call: NA
v_call: TRBV5-1
j_call: TRBJ2-7
clone_size: few
cdr3_aa: CASIFEQYF
cdr3_nt: TGCGCCAGCATATTCGAGCAGTACTTC

d_call: NA
v_call: TRBV29-1
j_call: TRBJ1-2
clone_size: few
cdr3_aa: CRGAYYTF
cdr3_nt: TGCAGGGGGGCGTACTACACCTTC

d_call: NA
v_call: TRBV6-1
j_call: TRBJ2-3
clone_size: NA
cdr3_aa: CASSLIPAGTDTQYF
cdr3_nt: TGTGCCAGCAGTCTAATCCCCGCGGGCACAGATACGCAGTATTTT

d_call: NA
v_call: TRBV21-1
j_call: TRBJ1-6
clone_size: few
cdr3_aa: CASSKVRGKINSPLHF
cdr3_nt: TGTGCCAGCAGCAAAGTTAGGGGAAAAATTAATTCACCCCTCCACTTT

d_call: NA
v_call: TRBV10-3
j_call: TRBJ2-7
clone_size: NA
cdr3_aa: CAISSDGSYEQYF
cdr3_nt: TGTGCCATCAGTTCGGACGGCTCCTACGAGCAGTACTTC

d_call: NA
v_call: TRBV3-1
j_call: TRBJ2-2
clone_size: few
cdr3_aa: CASSRLWGATGELFF
cdr3_nt: TGTGCCAGCAGCCGCCTATGGGGGGCAACCGGGGAGCTGTTTTTT

d_call: NA
v_call: TRBV3-1
j_call: TRBJ1-6
clone_size: NA
cdr3_aa: CASSLGQARSPLHF
cdr3_nt: TGTGCCAGCAGCCTGGGACAAGCAAGGTCACCCCTCCACTTT

d_call: NA
v_call: TRBV10-2
j_call: TRBJ1-6
clone_size: NA
cdr3_aa: CASLAGRSLHF
cdr3_nt: TGCGCCAGCCTGGCCGGACGCTCGCTCCACTTT